This T cell receptor beta chain was found in a study of vaccination and CD4 T cells after COVID-19. Study overall: Six males and four females constituted the convalescent cohort, two of whom were Hispanic.

The CDR3 spans 12 residues. Trimming took 5 bases from V and 8 from J; bases not matched to a gene: 5. The germline gives CDR1 MNHEY, CDR2 SMNVEV (reference sequence). Regarding treatment: approximately nine-day PBMC culture with coronavirus spike peptide pools or control peptides (ViraFEST assay). ViraFEST relied on peptide pools to expand antigen-specific T cells; the TCRs were sequenced afterward. Concerning this clonotype itself: Its antigen is undetermined.

The Oncomine TCR Beta short-read assay was what sequenced the DNA obtained from cultured CD4+ T cells. Once CD4+ T cells had been cultured, genomic DNA was extracted from them. TCRdb recomputed calls from the PCR reads with MiXCR, one row per CDR3 protein. In the table there are under 9,000 distinct CDR3 sequences, about 73% of which are singletons. The TCR comes from a human donor who had recovered from COVID-19. The sequencing sample was made of CD4+ T cells from blood, cultured in vitro. V usage is TRBV27 and J usage is TRBJ1-1; 7 nucleotides agree with TRBD1. The CDR3 protein is CASSKNRGEAFF. The CDR3 DNA reads TGTGCCAGCAGTAAAAACAGGGGAGAAGCTTTCTTT.